These T cell receptor beta chains were read from a single sample in a study of T cell responses to AZD1222 COVID-19 vaccine. Generated by immunoSEQ multiplex PCR, the TCRdb table keeps only in-frame clones and is missing some. The data show about 130,000 clones, roughly 92% seen once. Specimen: peripheral blood, collected 28 days after the second AZD1222 dose. The source of these receptors is an adult who received the AZD1222 COVID-19 vaccine. The CDR3 runs from the conserved cysteine through the conserved F or W. D genes are given only for firm matches. Rows give clone size only sometimes, using once, few, many, or a class for an expanded clone.

J gene	CDR3 length	clone size	D gene	V gene	CDR3 protein	CDR3 DNA
TRBJ2-1	10	-	-	TRBV9	CASSGDEQFF	TGTGCCAGCAGCGGGGATGAGCAGTTCTTC
TRBJ2-1	15	-	-	TRBV5-6	CASSLAGRTYNEQFF	TGTGCCAGCAGCTTGGCCGGGAGAACTTACAATGAGCAGTTCTTC
TRBJ2-2	16	once	-	TRBV3-1/TRBV3-2	CASSQGPTGGTGELFF	TGTGCCAGCAGCCAAGGTCCGACTGGGGGCACCGGGGAGCTGTTTTTT
TRBJ1-2	14	-	-	TRBV9	CASSVGQEVYGYTF	TGTGCCAGCAGCGTAGGGCAGGAGGTCTATGGCTACACCTTC
TRBJ1-6	15	-	TRBD1	TRBV27	CASSSPRGQGSPLHF	TGTGCCAGCAGTTCCCCGAGGGGGCAGGGTTCACCCCTCCACTTT
TRBJ1-2	13	-	-	TRBV7-3	CASSLGSGSGYTF	TGTGCCAGCAGCTTAGGGTCAGGGTCGGGCTACACCTTC
TRBJ2-7	15	-	-	TRBV18	CASSPQSQGTYEQYF	TGTGCCAGCTCACCACAATCCCAGGGTACCTACGAGCAGTACTTC
TRBJ2-3	14	-	-	TRBV7-9	CASSLESGWDTQYF	TGTGCCAGCAGCTTAGAGTCGGGTTGGGATACGCAGTATTTT
TRBJ2-2	16	-	TRBD1	TRBV27	CASSLQGAQNTGELFF	TGTGCCAGCAGTTTACAGGGGGCGCAGAACACCGGGGAGCTGTTTTTT
TRBJ2-1	16	-	-	TRBV4-3	CASSPKLGARYNEQFF	TGCGCCAGCAGCCCCAAGCTCGGGGCCCGGTACAATGAGCAGTTCTTC
TRBJ1-2	11	-	-	TRBV24-1	CATSDWYGYTF	TGTGCCACCAGTGATTGGTATGGCTACACCTTC
TRBJ2-7	15	-	TRBD2	TRBV7-2	CASSPAGLAGDEQYF	TGTGCCAGCAGCCCGGCGGGACTAGCGGGGGACGAGCAGTACTTC
TRBJ1-1	14	-	-	TRBV27	CASRTNLMNTEAFF	TGTGCCAGCCGAACTAACCTTATGAACACTGAAGCTTTCTTT
TRBJ1-2	12	-	TRBD1	TRBV30	CAWSGRGHGYTF	TGTGCCTGGAGCGGCAGGGGGCATGGCTACACCTTC
TRBJ1-2	16	-	TRBD1	TRBV4-3	CASSQGPGQGTYGYTF	TGCGCCAGCAGCCAAGGACCGGGACAGGGGACCTATGGCTACACCTTC
TRBJ2-5	13	-	TRBD2	TRBV11-2	CASSLDGRQTQYF	TGTGCCAGCAGCTTGGACGGGAGGCAGACCCAGTACTTC
TRBJ2-3	16	-	TRBD2	TRBV7-3	CASSLRPRGLGDTQYF	TGTGCCAGCAGCCTCAGACCTAGGGGACTAGGGGATACGCAGTATTTT
TRBJ1-5	15	once	-	TRBV28	CASNLRQVGNQPQHF	TGTGCCAGCAATCTCCGACAGGTGGGCAATCAGCCCCAGCATTTT
TRBJ2-7	16	few	TRBD2	TRBV18	CASSPGLAGGTYEQYF	TGTGCCAGCTCACCGGGACTAGCGGGGGGAACCTACGAGCAGTACTTC
TRBJ1-5	14	-	-	TRBV2	CASNIDGSNQPQHF	TGTGCCAGCAACATCGACGGTAGCAATCAGCCCCAGCATTTT
TRBJ1-2	16	-	-	TRBV4-2	CASSQDYRASLYGYTF	TGTGCCAGCAGCCAAGATTACAGGGCGAGCCTCTATGGCTACACCTTC
TRBJ2-1	15	-	-	TRBV7-9	CASSLLTGALNEQFF	TGTGCCAGCAGCTTATTAACGGGGGCGTTAAATGAGCAGTTCTTC
TRBJ2-7	15	-	-	TRBV23-1	CASSHWVGSSYEQYF	TGCGCCAGCAGTCATTGGGTGGGGAGCTCCTACGAGCAGTACTTC
TRBJ1-5	18	-	TRBD1	TRBV9	CASSGGTGGAGRNQPQHF	TGTGCCAGCAGCGGGGGGACAGGGGGCGCGGGACGCAATCAGCCCCAGCATTTT
TRBJ2-5	13	-	-	TRBV19	CASSKQGGETQYF	TGTGCCAGTAGTAAACAGGGTGGGGAGACCCAGTACTTC
TRBJ2-3	15	-	-	TRBV5-3	CARSLLHRATDTQYF	TGTGCCAGAAGCTTGCTGCACAGGGCCACAGATACGCAGTATTTT
TRBJ2-3	13	-	-	TRBV21-1	CASSARTGVGQYF	TGTGCCAGCAGCGCCCGTACAGGGGTAGGGCAGTATTTT
TRBJ2-2	17	-	TRBD1	TRBV27	CASSSSRDRVATGELFF	TGTGCCAGCAGTTCGTCCCGGGACAGGGTGGCAACCGGGGAGCTGTTTTTT
TRBJ1-2	19	-	TRBD1	TRBV6-2/TRBV6-3	CASSPLTGTGVLRNYGYTF	TGTGCCAGCAGCCCACTCACCGGGACAGGGGTTCTCCGTAACTATGGCTACACCTTC
TRBJ2-7	13	-	-	TRBV21-1	CAIGGQILYEQYF	TGTGCCATCGGAGGACAGATTCTCTACGAGCAGTACTTC
TRBJ2-2	19	-	TRBD2	TRBV11-2	CASSFTSSSGGARTGELFF	TGTGCCAGCAGCTTCACGTCCAGTAGCGGGGGGGCCCGAACCGGGGAGCTGTTTTTT
TRBJ2-1	17	once	TRBD2	TRBV15	CATSRGRLAGRPGEQFF	TGTGCCACCAGCAGAGGGAGGCTAGCGGGACGACCTGGTGAGCAGTTCTTC
TRBJ2-7	14	-	TRBD1	TRBV30	CAWNRQGTLYEQYF	TGTGCCTGGAATAGACAGGGGACCCTCTACGAGCAGTACTTC
TRBJ1-2	16	-	TRBD1	TRBV18	CASSPERTGSGYGYTF	TGTGCCAGCTCACCAGAAAGGACAGGGAGCGGCTATGGCTACACCTTC
TRBJ1-1	16	-	-	TRBV30	CAWSRSFRKGDTEAFF	TGTGCCTGGAGCCGTTCTTTTCGGAAGGGGGACACTGAAGCTTTCTTT
TRBJ2-1	14	-	TRBD2	TRBV6-4	CASRLAGDVGEQFF	TGTGCCAGCAGACTAGCGGGAGATGTGGGTGAGCAGTTCTTC
TRBJ2-3	15	-	-	TRBV19	CASSIGGLTTDTQYF	TGTGCCAGTAGTATAGGCGGACTGACCACAGATACGCAGTATTTT